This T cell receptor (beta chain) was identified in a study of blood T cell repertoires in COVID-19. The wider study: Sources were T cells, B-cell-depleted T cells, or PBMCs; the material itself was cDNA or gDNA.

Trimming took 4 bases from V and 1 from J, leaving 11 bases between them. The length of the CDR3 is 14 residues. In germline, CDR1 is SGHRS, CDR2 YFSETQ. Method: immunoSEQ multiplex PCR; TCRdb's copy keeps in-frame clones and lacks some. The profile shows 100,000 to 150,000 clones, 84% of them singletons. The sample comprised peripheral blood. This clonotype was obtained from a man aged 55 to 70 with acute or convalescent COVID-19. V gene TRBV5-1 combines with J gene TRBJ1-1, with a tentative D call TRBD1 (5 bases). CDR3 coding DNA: TGCGCCAGCAGCCCCGAAGGGGCGAACACTGAAGCTTTCTTT. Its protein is CASSPEGANTEAFF.